The rows below give T cell receptor beta chains drawn from one sample of a study of blood T cell repertoires in COVID-19. The protocol was immunoSEQ multiplex PCR, while the TCRdb copy is restricted to in-frame clones and leaves out a portion. The sample yields a few hundred thousand clones, around nine tenths seen once. Sequencing was carried out using peripheral blood. Receptor source: a man aged 60 to 75 with acute or convalescent COVID-19. CDR3s include the opening cysteine and the closing phenylalanine or tryptophan. The D gene is left open where the match is weak. Rows may omit the clone size; those that give it use once, few, many or a size class.

cdr3_nt,cdr3_aa,clone_size,d_call,j_call,v_call
TGTGCCAGCTCACCACTGGGGCACGAGACCCAGTACTTC,CASSPLGHETQYF,.,.,TRBJ2-5,TRBV18
TGTGCCAGCAGTAGGACAGGGGCTAACTATGGCTACACCTTC,CASSRTGANYGYTF,once,TRBD1,TRBJ1-2,TRBV27
TGTGCCAGTAGTGCGACAGTTCCCTACGAGCAGTACTTC,CASSATVPYEQYF,.,.,TRBJ2-7,TRBV19
TGTGCCAGCAGTTACTGGGACAGGAGCCAAGAGACCCAGTACTTC,CASSYWDRSQETQYF,few,TRBD1,TRBJ2-5,TRBV6-2/TRBV6-3
TGTGCCAGCAGTTTAGCTAGCGGGGACCAAAGAGATACGCAGTATTTT,CASSLASGDQRDTQYF,.,TRBD2,TRBJ2-3,TRBV27
TGCGCCAGCAGTGAGGGACGGAGCGGGGGGCGCCGAGAGACCCAGTACTTC,CASSEGRSGGRRETQYF,.,TRBD2,TRBJ2-5,TRBV10-1
TGTGCCAGCAGTTTATCCGGGACTCAATCGTACCAAGAGACCCAGTACTTC,CASSLSGTQSYQETQYF,.,.,TRBJ2-5,TRBV27
TGTGCCAGCAGCTTAGATGGGCAGGGGGCCCCTTTCGGAACCAATGAGCAGTTCTTC,CASSLDGQGAPFGTNEQFF,.,TRBD1,TRBJ2-1,TRBV11-3
TGTGCCAGTAGTCCGACGGGACAGGGGTCAGGGAACACCGGGGAGCTGTTTTTT,CASSPTGQGSGNTGELFF,once,TRBD1,TRBJ2-2,TRBV19
TGTGCCAGCAGCTTTCTACCAGGACAGGGGGCGGGTGAGCAGTTCTTC,CASSFLPGQGAGEQFF,.,TRBD1,TRBJ2-1,TRBV5-4
TGCGCCAGCAGTGACCTGCTAGCGGGGGGCGAGCAGTACTTC,CASSDLLAGGEQYF,.,TRBD2,TRBJ2-7,TRBV10-2
TGTGCCACCAGCAGTAGGGTTACAGGGAACGGCTACACCTTC,CATSSRVTGNGYTF,.,.,TRBJ1-2,TRBV15
TGTGCCAGCAGTGAAGGACAGGGGCATACTCGCAATCAGCCCCAGCATTTT,CASSEGQGHTRNQPQHF,.,TRBD1,TRBJ1-5,TRBV6-1
TGTGCCACCCAACCTTTGAGGGGGATCAACTATGGCTACACCTTC,CATQPLRGINYGYTF,once,.,TRBJ1-2,TRBV19
TGCGCCAGCAGCTCCCCGGACAGGGTTAATTCACCCCTCCACTTT,CASSSPDRVNSPLHF,.,TRBD1,TRBJ1-6,TRBV5-1
TGTGCCAGCAGCGCCCAATTGGGGGGAGGGCGGGAAAAACTGTTTTTT,CASSAQLGGGREKLFF,.,.,TRBJ1-4,TRBV9
TGTGCCAGCAGCTTTTTGGCAGGGCTGGAATGGGGTTCCTACGAGCAGTACTTC,CASSFLAGLEWGSYEQYF,.,.,TRBJ2-7,TRBV13
TGTGCCAGCAGCTTAGCCCCAAGGCCCTCAGGGGACGGCTACACCTTC,CASSLAPRPSGDGYTF,.,.,TRBJ1-2,TRBV7-6
TGTGCCAGCAGCCGCGGACAAGACACCGGGGAGCTGTTTTTT,CASSRGQDTGELFF,.,.,TRBJ2-2,TRBV27
TGTGCCAGCAGCTTAGTACAGGCAAACACCGGCTACACCTTC,CASSLVQANTGYTF,.,.,TRBJ1-2,TRBV7-9
TGCAGCCCAATCGTTCACGGCGGGGTATTTTACAATGAGCAGTTCTTC,CSPIVHGGVFYNEQFF,.,.,TRBJ2-1,TRBV29-1
TGTGCCAGTAGTGAAAAAACAAGGAGACCGTACGAGCAGTACTTC,CASSEKTRRPYEQYF,.,.,TRBJ2-7,TRBV19